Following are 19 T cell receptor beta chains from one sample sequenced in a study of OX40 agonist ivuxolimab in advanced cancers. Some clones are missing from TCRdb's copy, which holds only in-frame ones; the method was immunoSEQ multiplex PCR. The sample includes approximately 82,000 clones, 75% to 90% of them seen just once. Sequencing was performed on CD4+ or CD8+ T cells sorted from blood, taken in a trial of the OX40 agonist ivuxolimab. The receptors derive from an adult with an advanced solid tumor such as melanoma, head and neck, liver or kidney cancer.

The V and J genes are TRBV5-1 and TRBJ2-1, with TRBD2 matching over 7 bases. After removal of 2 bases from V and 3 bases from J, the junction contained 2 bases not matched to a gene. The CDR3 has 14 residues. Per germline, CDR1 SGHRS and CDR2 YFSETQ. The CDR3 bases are TGCGCCAGCAGCTTTCCTAGCGGCTACAATGAGCAGTTCTTC. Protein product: CASSFPSGYNEQFF.

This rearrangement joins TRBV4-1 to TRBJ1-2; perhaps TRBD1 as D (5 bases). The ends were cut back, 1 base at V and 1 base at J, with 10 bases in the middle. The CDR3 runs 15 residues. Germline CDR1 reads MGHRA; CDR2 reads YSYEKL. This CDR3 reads CASSQGRGGNYGYTF. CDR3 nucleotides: TGCGCCAGCAGCCAAGGGCGGGGGGGTAACTATGGCTACACCTTC.

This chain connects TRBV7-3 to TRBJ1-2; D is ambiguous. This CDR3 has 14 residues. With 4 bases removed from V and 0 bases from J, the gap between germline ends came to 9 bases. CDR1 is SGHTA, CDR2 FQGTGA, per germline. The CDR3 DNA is TGTGCCAGCAGCTCAACAGCAGCTAACTATGGCTACACCTTC. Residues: CASSSTAANYGYTF. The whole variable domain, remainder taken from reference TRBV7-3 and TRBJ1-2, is GAGVSQTPSNKVTEKGKYVELRCDPISGHTALYWYRQSLGQGPEFLIYFQGTGAADDSGLPNDRFFAVRPEGSVSTLKIQRTERGDSAVYLCASSSTAANYGYTFGSGTRLTVV.

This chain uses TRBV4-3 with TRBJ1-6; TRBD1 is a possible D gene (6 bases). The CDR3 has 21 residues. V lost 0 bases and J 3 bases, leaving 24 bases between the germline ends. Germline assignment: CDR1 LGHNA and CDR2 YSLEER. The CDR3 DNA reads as TGCGCCAGCAGCCAAGATCTCCGGGACACCCAATTTGGCGTCTATAATTCACCCCTCCACTTT. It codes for CASSQDLRDTQFGVYNSPLHF.

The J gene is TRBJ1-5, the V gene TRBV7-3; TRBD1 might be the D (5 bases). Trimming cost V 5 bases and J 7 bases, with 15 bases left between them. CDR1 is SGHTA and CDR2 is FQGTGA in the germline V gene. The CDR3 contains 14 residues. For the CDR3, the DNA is TGTGCCAGCAGCCTAGACAGTGCCCGGCAGCCCCAGCATTTT. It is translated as CASSLDSARQPQHF.

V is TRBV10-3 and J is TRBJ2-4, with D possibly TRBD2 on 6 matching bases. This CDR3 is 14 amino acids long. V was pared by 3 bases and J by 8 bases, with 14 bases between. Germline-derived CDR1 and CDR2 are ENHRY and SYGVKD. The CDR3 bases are TGTGCCATCAGTGAAGGCAGAGGGGAGGACATTCAGTACTTC. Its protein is CAISEGRGEDIQYF.

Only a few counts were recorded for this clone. CDR3 in amino acids: CASSVSGLAGGPGDTQYF. As DNA, the CDR3 is TGTGCCAGCAGCGTTTCGGGACTAGCGGGAGGGCCGGGAGATACGCAGTATTTT. V usage is TRBV9 and J usage is TRBJ2-3; the match to TRBD2 covers 16 bases. The trim removed 2 bases at V and 5 bases at J, leaving 8 bases unmatched. The CDR3 loop spans 18 amino acids. Per the germline V gene, CDR1 is SGDLS and CDR2 is YYNGEE. The whole variable domain, remainder taken from reference TRBV9 and TRBJ2-3, is DSGVTQTPKHLITATGQRVTLRCSPRSGDLSVYWYQQSLDQGLQFLIQYYNGEERAKGNILERFSAQQFPDLHSELNLSSLELGDSALYFCASSVSGLAGGPGDTQYFGPGTRLTVL.

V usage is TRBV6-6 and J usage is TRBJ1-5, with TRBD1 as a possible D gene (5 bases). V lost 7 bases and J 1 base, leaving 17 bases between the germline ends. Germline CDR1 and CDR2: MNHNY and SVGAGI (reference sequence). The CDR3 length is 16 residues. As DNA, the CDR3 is TGTGCCAGCAAAAGGGGAAGGGCTGTAAGCAATCAGCCCCAGCATTTT. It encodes CASKRGRAVSNQPQHF.

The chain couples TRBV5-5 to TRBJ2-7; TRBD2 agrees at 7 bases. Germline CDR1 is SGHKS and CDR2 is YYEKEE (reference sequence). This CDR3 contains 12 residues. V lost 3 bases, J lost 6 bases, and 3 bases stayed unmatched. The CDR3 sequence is CASSWGGIEQYF. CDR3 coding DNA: TGTGCCAGCAGCTGGGGGGGAATCGAGCAGTACTTC.

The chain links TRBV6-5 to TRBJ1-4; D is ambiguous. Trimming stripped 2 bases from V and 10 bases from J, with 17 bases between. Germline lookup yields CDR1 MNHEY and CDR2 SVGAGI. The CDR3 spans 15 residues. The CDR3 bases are TGTGCCAGCAGTTACACAACCTTTGACCGAAGAAAACTGTTTTTT. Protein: CASSYTTFDRRKLFF.

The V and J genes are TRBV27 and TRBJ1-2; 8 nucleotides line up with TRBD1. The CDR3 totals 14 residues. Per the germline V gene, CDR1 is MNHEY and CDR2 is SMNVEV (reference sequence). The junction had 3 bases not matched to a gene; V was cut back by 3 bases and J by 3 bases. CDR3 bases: TGTGCCAGCAGTTTCGGACAGGGCGACTATGGCTACACCTTC. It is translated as CASSFGQGDYGYTF.

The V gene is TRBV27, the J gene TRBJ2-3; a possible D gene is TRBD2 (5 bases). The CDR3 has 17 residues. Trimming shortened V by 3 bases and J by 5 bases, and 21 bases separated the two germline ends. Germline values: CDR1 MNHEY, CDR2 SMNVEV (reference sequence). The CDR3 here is CASSFLPHGVVGDTQYF. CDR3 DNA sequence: TGTGCCAGCAGTTTCCTACCCCACGGGGTCGTAGGAGATACGCAGTATTTT.

The CDR3: CASSLGGTYSPLHF. The CDR3 DNA reads as TGTGCCAGCAGCCTCGGAGGGACGTATTCACCCCTCCACTTT. The chain uses TRBV7-9 and TRBJ1-6, with D maybe TRBD1 (5 bases). The CDR3 runs 14 residues. V was cut by 5 bases and J by 8 bases, with 13 bases left in between. Germline V gene data show CDR1 as SEHNR and CDR2 as FQNEAQ (reference sequence).

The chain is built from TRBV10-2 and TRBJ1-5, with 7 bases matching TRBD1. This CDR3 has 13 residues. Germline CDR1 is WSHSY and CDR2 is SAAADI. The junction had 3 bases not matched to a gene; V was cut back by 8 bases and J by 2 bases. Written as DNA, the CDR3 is TGCGCCAGCCGGGACAGAGGCAATCAGCCCCAGCATTTT. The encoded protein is CASRDRGNQPQHF.

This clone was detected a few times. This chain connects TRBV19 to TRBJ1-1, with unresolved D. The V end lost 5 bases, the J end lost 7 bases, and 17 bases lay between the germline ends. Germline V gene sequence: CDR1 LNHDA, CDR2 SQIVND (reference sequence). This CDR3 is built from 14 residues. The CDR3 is CASSLRGREGEAFF. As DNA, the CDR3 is TGTGCCAGTAGTCTCCGGGGAAGGGAGGGTGAAGCTTTCTTT.

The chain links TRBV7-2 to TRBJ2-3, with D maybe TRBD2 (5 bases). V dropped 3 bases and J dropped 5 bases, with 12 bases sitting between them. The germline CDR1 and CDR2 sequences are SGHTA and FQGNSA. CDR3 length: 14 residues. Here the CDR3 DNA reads TGTGCCAGCAGCTTGACGGGGTCCGGAGATACGCAGTATTTT. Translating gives CASSLTGSGDTQYF. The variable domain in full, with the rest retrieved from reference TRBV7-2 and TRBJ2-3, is GAGVSQSPSNKVTEKGKDVELRCDPISGHTALYWYRQSLGQGLEFLIYFQGNSAPDKSGLPSDRFSAERTGGSVSTLTIQRTQQEDSAVYLCASSLTGSGDTQYFGPGTRLTVL.

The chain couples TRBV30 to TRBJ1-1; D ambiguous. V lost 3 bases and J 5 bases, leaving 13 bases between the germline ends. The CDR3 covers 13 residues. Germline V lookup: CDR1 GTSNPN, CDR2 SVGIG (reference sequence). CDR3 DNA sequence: TGTGCCTGGAGACCCAGAGCGCAGACTGAAGCTTTCTTT. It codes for CAWRPRAQTEAFF.

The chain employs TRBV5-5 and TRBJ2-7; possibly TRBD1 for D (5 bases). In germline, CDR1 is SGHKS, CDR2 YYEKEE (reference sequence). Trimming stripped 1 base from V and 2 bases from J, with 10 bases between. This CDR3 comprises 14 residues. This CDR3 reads CASSLLTAPYEQYF. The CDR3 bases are TGTGCCAGCAGCTTGCTGACAGCCCCCTACGAGCAGTACTTC.

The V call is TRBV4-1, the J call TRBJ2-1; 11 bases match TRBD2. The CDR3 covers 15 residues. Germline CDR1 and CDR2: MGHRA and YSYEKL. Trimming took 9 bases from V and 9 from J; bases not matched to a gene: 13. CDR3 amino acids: CASCSGRGNCGEQFF. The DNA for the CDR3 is TGCGCCAGTTGTAGCGGGAGGGGTAATTGTGGTGAGCAGTTCTTC.